A single sample gave rise to the 17 T cell receptor beta chains below, sequenced in a study of shared clonotypes between healthy human individuals. Using immunoSEQ multiplex PCR, the repertoire was profiled, and TCRdb retains in-frame clones only, with some absent. The sample yields about 2.3 million clones, 90% to 95% seen once. The specimen was naive CD4+ T cells from PBMCs. Regarding subset: CD45RA+ positively selected. Receptors originate from a man in his late teens or twenties in good health. Some clones in this sample may be carry-over from other donors' samples.

The V gene is TRBV18, the J gene TRBJ1-1, with 7 bases that match TRBD1. Germline-derived CDR1 and CDR2 are KGHSH and LQKENI. The trim removed 3 bases at V and 7 bases at J, leaving 11 bases unmatched. The CDR3 is 15 residues long. The CDR3: CASSPRQGGVDEAFF. The CDR3 DNA sequence: TGTGCCAGCTCACCTCGACAGGGTGGGGTTGATGAAGCTTTCTTT.

The CDR3 sequence: CSVGGGRDYGYTF. CDR3 nucleotide sequence: TGCAGCGTCGGGGGTGGCAGGGACTATGGCTACACCTTC. The chain has TRBV29-1 and TRBJ1-2; tentatively, D is TRBD1 (5 bases). Germline CDR1 and CDR2: SQVTM and ANQGSEA. Trimming removed 6 bases from V and 3 bases from J, with 14 bases in between. This CDR3 comprises 13 residues.

As DNA, the CDR3 is TGTGCCAGCGCAGCGGGACAGGGAGTGGTCCAAGAGACCCAGTACTTC. Translated, it gives CASAAGQGVVQETQYF. The V and J genes are TRBV2 and TRBJ2-5, with 9 bases fitting TRBD1. Germline-derived CDR1 and CDR2 are SNHLY and FYNNEI. The CDR3 runs to 16 residues. After removal of 8 bases from V and 1 base from J, the junction contained 11 bases not matched to a gene.

The V call is TRBV19, the J call TRBJ2-7, with a tentative D call TRBD2 (5 bases). Germline CDR1 reads LNHDA; CDR2 reads SQIVND (reference sequence). Trimming cost V 6 bases and J 2 bases, with 8 bases left between them. CDR3 length: 12 residues. The CDR3 protein is CASREVPYEQYF. CDR3 DNA sequence: TGTGCCAGTAGGGAGGTCCCCTACGAGCAGTACTTC.

The CDR3 reads CASSPRGSRDRDYEQYF. CDR3 DNA sequence: TGTGCCAGCTCACCACGAGGTAGCCGGGACAGGGACTACGAGCAGTACTTC. The rearrangement links TRBV18 to TRBJ2-7, with TRBD1 matching over 9 bases. J gave up 3 bases and V 1 base, and 10 bases lay outside the gene matches. Germline V CDR1 and CDR2: KGHSH, LQKENI. The CDR3 contains 17 residues.

This clone showed up just once. The chain couples TRBV7-9 to TRBJ2-1; 8 positions match TRBD2. CDR3 length equals 17 residues. J lost 5 bases, V lost 0 bases, and 9 bases had no gene match. Germline V lookup: CDR1 SEHNR, CDR2 FQNEAQ (reference sequence). This CDR3 is CASSLAFREGLHNEQFF. Written as DNA, the CDR3 is TGTGCCAGCAGCTTAGCTTTTCGGGAGGGCCTCCACAATGAGCAGTTCTTC.

The chain uses TRBV5-3 and TRBJ2-7; D is unclear. TRBV5-3 carries the ORF label, with uncertain function. Trimming cost V 0 bases and J 0 bases, with 13 bases left between them. The CDR3 is 16 amino acids. Written as DNA, the CDR3 is TGTGCCAGAAGCTTGGGGGCCCCCTCGGGCTCCTACGAGCAGTACTTC. This sequence encodes CARSLGAPSGSYEQYF.

V and J are TRBV7-2 and TRBJ1-2, with a possible D match to TRBD1 (5 bases). V gave up 2 bases and J gave up 4 bases, with 11 bases separating them. The CDR3 runs 14 residues. The germline CDR1 and CDR2 sequences are SGHTA and FQGNSA. CDR3 loop: CASSLPGRSYGYTF. The CDR3 bases are TGTGCCAGCAGCTTACCGGGACGGAGCTATGGCTACACCTTC.

CDR3 bases: TGTGCCAGCAGCTTGGTGTCAGTCAATCAGCCCCAGCATTTT. It codes for CASSLVSVNQPQHF. The chain couples TRBV5-8 to TRBJ1-5; no firm D call. Deletions cut 0 bases from V and 3 bases from J, with 7 bases between. This CDR3 has 14 amino acids. CDR1 and CDR2 from the germline V gene are SGHTS and YDEGEE.

This clone was detected only once. The sample contains more than one DNA sequence encoding this CDR3. The CDR3 here is CASSPANQETQYF. CDR3 sequence (DNA): TGTGCCAGCAGCCCAGCGAACCAAGAGACCCAGTACTTC. This chain joins TRBV5-4 and TRBJ2-5; unclear D gene. The CDR3 consists of 13 residues. In germline, CDR1 is SGHNT, CDR2 YYREEE (reference sequence). V was pared by 4 bases and J by 0 bases, with 7 bases between.

The genes are TRBV5-5 and TRBJ2-3, with no clear D. The CDR3 is 14 amino acids. V dropped 1 base and J dropped 5 bases, with 11 bases sitting between them. CDR1 SGHKS and CDR2 YYEKEE come from the germline V gene (reference sequence). For the CDR3, the DNA is TGTGCCAGCAGCTTGTCCCGGGTTGAAGATACGCAGTATTTT. This translates into CASSLSRVEDTQYF.

The V call is TRBV28, the J call TRBJ1-2; no firm D call. CDR1 is MDHEN, CDR2 SYDVKM, per germline. The CDR3 has 12 residues. Trimming took off 8 bases at V and 8 bases at J, with 15 bases between the two ends. The CDR3 DNA follows: TGTGCCAGCGGGAGGATTGGGCAGGGCTACACCTTC. Translating it yields CASGRIGQGYTF.

The chain recombines TRBV5-1 with TRBJ2-5; D perhaps matches TRBD2 (6 bases). The germline V gene encodes CDR1 SGHRS and CDR2 YFSETQ. Trimming removed 4 bases from V and 1 base from J, with 11 bases in between. The CDR3 extends over 14 amino acids. The CDR3 DNA is TGCGCCAGCAGCCCGGAGGGCAGCCAAGAGACCCAGTACTTC. This encodes CASSPEGSQETQYF.

This chain connects TRBV30 to TRBJ2-3; tentative D call: TRBD1 (6 bases). Trimming stripped 2 bases from V and 11 bases from J, with 14 bases between. This CDR3 region has 12 residues. Germline-derived CDR1 and CDR2 are GTSNPN and SVGIG (reference sequence). As DNA, the CDR3 is TGTGCCTGGAGTCTAGGACAGCCCCAGCAGTATTTT. Translation gives CAWSLGQPQQYF.

This chain uses TRBV5-1 with TRBJ1-5; possibly TRBD1 for D (6 bases). Germline V gene data show CDR1 as SGHRS and CDR2 as YFSETQ. The CDR3 sequence is 14 residues long. Between the trimmed V and J ends, which lost 0 bases and 11 bases, there was a span of 15 bases. DNA of the CDR3: TGCGCCAGCAGCTTGGCGTCGGGGTCAGGGGCCCAGCATTTT. It codes for CASSLASGSGAQHF.

The chain carries TRBV6-1 and TRBJ2-3, with D hard to call. CDR3 size: 14 residues. From germline, CDR1 is MNHNS and CDR2 SASEGT. Trimming removed 2 bases from V and 8 bases from J, with 14 bases in between. CDR3 sequence: CASSEPSQSPTQYF. The CDR3 nucleotides read TGTGCCAGCAGTGAACCCTCACAATCTCCTACGCAGTATTTT.

This chain's CDR3 is CASSLVAGPQETQYF. CDR3 nucleotides: TGCGCCAGCAGCTTGGTGGCCGGCCCGCAAGAGACCCAGTACTTC. The genes are TRBV5-1 and TRBJ2-5; D call uncertain. Germline V gene lookup returns CDR1 SGHRS and CDR2 YFSETQ. This CDR3 spans 15 amino acids. V was clipped by 0 bases and J by 2 bases, with 11 bases between them.